What follows are 23 T cell receptor beta chains derived from one specimen sequenced in a study of blood T cell repertoires in COVID-19. Using immunoSEQ multiplex PCR, the repertoire was profiled, and TCRdb retains in-frame clones only, with some absent. The data contain some 100,000 clones, 92% of them singletons. The specimen was peripheral blood. These receptors originate from a man between 65 and 79 years old with acute or convalescent COVID-19.

The CDR3 reads CASSFSSYEQYF. CDR3 bases: TGTGCCAGCAGCTTTAGCTCCTACGAGCAGTACTTC. This chain uses TRBV11-2 with TRBJ2-7; D gene uncertain. The CDR3 has 12 amino acids. Trimming left V 3 bases short and J 0 bases short, with 3 bases between. Germline lookup yields CDR1 SGHAT and CDR2 FQNNGV.

This clone was counted a single time. The V and J genes are TRBV30 and TRBJ1-2; no reliable D call. Germline V lookup: CDR1 GTSNPN, CDR2 SVGIG (reference sequence). There are 11 residues in the CDR3. Trimming took off 0 bases at V and 4 bases at J, with 3 bases between the two ends. The DNA for the CDR3 is TGTGCCTGGAGTGTGGCCTATGGCTACACCTTC. Its translation is CAWSVAYGYTF.

For this clone: One end of the junction varies from germline; a read error may be responsible. This same CDR3 is encoded by further DNA sequences in the sample. V usage is TRBV11-2 and J usage is TRBJ2-1, with 7 bases fitting TRBD1. The CDR3 spans 15 residues. The germline V gene encodes CDR1 SGHAT and CDR2 FQNNGV. CDR3 nucleotide sequence: TGTGCTAGCAGCTTATGGCAGGGGGATACGGGTGAGCAGTTCTTC. This sequence encodes CASSLWQGDTGEQFF. The full variable domain, in which reference TRBV11-2 and TRBJ2-1 provide the parts outside the CDR3, is EAGVAQSPRYKIIEKRQSVAFWCNPISGHATLYWYQQILGQGPKLLIQFQNNGVVDDSQLPKDRFSAERLKGVDSTLKIQPAKLEDSAVYLCASSLWQGDTGEQFFGPGTRLTVL.

The gene calls are TRBV6-5 and TRBJ1-1; D unresolved. The CDR3 has 14 residues. V shed 2 bases and J shed 6 bases, with 13 bases lying between them. Germline V lookup: CDR1 MNHEY, CDR2 SVGAGI. CDR3 in amino acids: CASSYIRGGSEAFF. The CDR3 nucleotides read TGTGCCAGCAGTTACATTAGAGGAGGGTCTGAAGCTTTCTTT.

The J gene is TRBJ2-1, the V gene TRBV5-1, with 9 nucleotides matching TRBD2. CDR1 and CDR2 (germline): SGHRS, YFSETQ. V shed 6 bases, J shed 10 bases, and the junction held 11 bases outside the gene matches. The CDR3 sequence is 14 residues long. The CDR3 loop is CASTPAGGPWEQFF. The CDR3 DNA sequence: TGCGCCAGCACCCCGGCGGGGGGGCCTTGGGAGCAGTTCTTC.

The chain uses TRBV7-8 and TRBJ2-3, with TRBD2 matching 11 bases. Germline V gives CDR1 SGHVS, CDR2 FQNEAQ. The CDR3 runs to 17 residues. V was pared by 3 bases and J by 3 bases, with 8 bases of the junction left unmatched. The CDR3, as DNA: TGTGCCAGCAGCTTCGGACGGACTAGCGGGTCAACAGATACGCAGTATTTT. Translating it yields CASSFGRTSGSTDTQYF. Drawing the rest from reference TRBV7-8 and TRBJ2-3, the complete variable domain is GAGVSQSPRYKVAKRGQDVALRCDPISGHVSLFWYQQALGQGPEFLTYFQNEAQLDKSGLPSDRFFAERPEGSVSTLKIQRTQQEDSAVYLCASSFGRTSGSTDTQYFGPGTRLTVL.

This rearrangement joins TRBV28 to TRBJ2-2, with TRBD1 matching 9 bases. This CDR3 spans 16 amino acids. Trimming cost V 4 bases and J 5 bases; bases outside gene matches: 8. The V gene's germline CDR1 is MDHEN and CDR2 SYDVKM. CDR3 in amino acids: CASSWTGTGLTGELFF. The CDR3, as DNA: TGTGCCAGCAGTTGGACCGGGACAGGGTTAACCGGGGAGCTGTTTTTT.

The V and J genes are TRBV6-5 and TRBJ2-3, with TRBD2 as a possible D gene (7 bases). Looked up from germline, CDR1 is MNHEY and CDR2 is SVGAGI. V lost 4 bases, J lost 5 bases, and 16 bases lay in between. The CDR3 length is 15 residues. The CDR3 protein is CASSSRWGGKDTQYF. CDR3 nucleotide sequence: TGTGCCAGCAGTTCCCGCTGGGGGGGCAAAGATACGCAGTATTTT.

The gene calls are TRBV7-8 and TRBJ2-1; 11 bases match TRBD2. Unmatched junction bases numbered 5, after V lost 0 bases and J lost 4 bases. Germline CDR1 reads SGHVS; CDR2 reads FQNEAQ. The CDR3 is 17 amino acids. In DNA, the CDR3 is TGTGCCAGCAGCTTAGCCGCGGGACTAGCGGCTTACAATGAGCAGTTCTTC. Translation: CASSLAAGLAAYNEQFF.

The chain has TRBV15 and TRBJ1-1; TRBD1 aligns across 10 bases. Germline CDR1 and CDR2: LNHNV and YYDKDF (reference sequence). The trim removed 3 bases at V and 4 bases at J, leaving 11 bases unmatched. CDR3 length: 17 residues. DNA for the CDR3: TGTGCCACCAGCAGGGATAGGGGGACAGGGGTCTTCACTGAAGCTTTCTTT. Residues: CATSRDRGTGVFTEAFF.

The chain combines TRBV9 with TRBJ2-7, with 12 positions matching TRBD2. Germline V gives CDR1 SGDLS, CDR2 YYNGEE. The length of the CDR3 is 15 residues. V dropped 3 bases and J dropped 5; count of bases not matched to a gene: 6. For the CDR3, the DNA is TGTGCCAGCAGCGCGACTAGCGGGAGTATGAACGAGCAGTACTTC. It translates to CASSATSGSMNEQYF.

The J gene is TRBJ2-7, the V gene TRBV21-1; TRBD1, the D gene given by the table, was not confirmed from the DNA. TRBV21-1 is shown as a pseudogene. CDR3 length: 12 amino acids. The DNA of the CDR3 is TGTGCCCAGCACCCCAGGTCTTACGAGCAGTACTTC. Protein product: CAQHPRSYEQYF.

This clone was seen a few times. The CDR3 sequence is CASSIVSGYGYTF. The CDR3 DNA sequence: TGTGCCAGTAGTATAGTTTCCGGCTATGGCTACACCTTC. The genes are TRBV19 and TRBJ1-2; no clear D gene. V was shortened by 1 base and J by 4 bases, with 7 bases between the two germline ends. Germline assignment: CDR1 LNHDA and CDR2 SQIVND (reference sequence). CDR3 length equals 13 residues.

The chain has TRBV15 and TRBJ2-1, with TRBD1 as a possible D gene (6 bases). CDR1 is LNHNV and CDR2 is YYDKDF in the germline V gene (reference sequence). CDR3 length equals 13 residues. V gave up 5 bases and J gave up 6 bases, with 11 bases separating them. CDR3 coding DNA: TGTGCCACCAGCTACAGGGCTCTCAATGAGCAGTTCTTC. As protein: CATSYRALNEQFF.

This clone is a singleton in its sample. This rearrangement joins TRBV5-8 to TRBJ1-5; tentative D call: TRBD1 (5 bases). Germline CDR1 reads SGHTS; CDR2 reads YDEGEE. V was cut by 5 bases and J by 4 bases, with 19 bases left in between. The CDR3 is 16 amino acids. The CDR3 loop reads CASSPGRGPINQPQHF. The CDR3 nucleotides read TGTGCCAGCAGTCCGGGGAGGGGCCCAATTAATCAGCCCCAGCATTTT.

The chain joins TRBV19 to TRBJ1-5; D gene ambiguous. This CDR3 spans 17 amino acids. With 6 bases removed from V and 0 bases from J, the gap between germline ends came to 18 bases. The germline V gene encodes CDR1 LNHDA and CDR2 SQIVND (reference sequence). The chain's CDR3 is CASSKQSISYSNQPQHF. The CDR3 DNA reads as TGTGCCAGTAGCAAACAAAGTATCTCTTATAGCAATCAGCCCCAGCATTTT. The whole variable domain, remainder taken from reference TRBV19 and TRBJ1-5, is DGGITQSPKYLFRKEGQNVTLSCEQNLNHDAMYWYRQDPGQGLRLIYYSQIVNDFQKGDIAEGYSVSREKKESFPLTVTSAQKNPTAFYLCASSKQSISYSNQPQHFGDGTRLSIL.

V and J are TRBV10-3 and TRBJ1-5; D is unresolved. V was clipped by 0 bases and J by 1 base, with 13 bases between them. Germline values: CDR1 ENHRY, CDR2 SYGVKD. The CDR3 has 17 amino acids. DNA of the CDR3: TGTGCCATCAGTGAGTCAGTAGCGTCAGCAAGCAATCAGCCCCAGCATTTT. It codes for CAISESVASASNQPQHF.

This clone has a single count. The chain links TRBV6-2 or TRBV6-3 to TRBJ1-5, with D perhaps matching TRBD1 (5 bases). Germline V gives CDR1 MNHEY, CDR2 SVGEGT. The CDR3 is 19 residues long. Trimming took 0 bases from V and 0 from J, leaving 18 bases between them. The CDR3 loop is CASSYSTGRGSYSNQPQHF. DNA of the CDR3: TGTGCCAGCAGTTACTCGACGGGACGGGGGAGCTATAGCAATCAGCCCCAGCATTTT.

The chain recombines TRBV6-5 with TRBJ1-3, with a tentative D call TRBD1 (5 bases). Deletions cut 3 bases from V and 9 bases from J, with 12 bases between. The CDR3 extends over 13 amino acids. Germline CDR1 reads MNHEY; CDR2 reads SVGAGI. The DNA of the CDR3 is TGTGCCAGCAGTTATTGGGAGGGGAGCACCATATATTTT. This encodes CASSYWEGSTIYF.

The gene calls are TRBV20-1 and TRBJ2-7; D may be TRBD1 (5 bases). The germline V gene has CDR1 DFQATT and CDR2 SNEGSKA (reference sequence). This CDR3 is built from 13 residues. V lost 3 bases and J 5 bases, leaving 14 bases between the germline ends. The CDR3 region has the DNA TGCAGTGCTAGTTGGGGCAGAGCCGACGAGCAGTACTTC. This gives the protein CSASWGRADEQYF.

This chain joins TRBV28 and TRBJ2-7, with D maybe TRBD1 (6 bases). Between the trimmed V and J ends, which lost 5 bases and 2 bases, there was a span of 19 bases. Germline V gene sequence: CDR1 MDHEN, CDR2 SYDVKM. This CDR3 has 16 residues. The CDR3 region has the DNA TGTGCCAGCAGTGGCAACAGGGAGAATCCCCCCTACGAGCAGTACTTC. Its translation is CASSGNRENPPYEQYF.

V gene TRBV6-4 combines with J gene TRBJ2-1; the match to TRBD1 covers 7 bases. The CDR3 is 15 residues long. The junction had 8 bases not matched to a gene; V was cut back by 2 bases and J by 7 bases. The germline V gene has CDR1 MRHNA and CDR2 SNTAGT. The CDR3 nucleotides are TGTGCCAGCAGTGACGGCCAGGGGGTGTTTAATGAGCAGTTCTTC. Protein: CASSDGQGVFNEQFF.

This chain links TRBV4-3 with TRBJ1-2; tentative D call: TRBD1 (5 bases). Trimming took off 0 bases at V and 5 bases at J, with 19 bases between the two ends. The CDR3 is 17 residues long. Germline-derived CDR1 and CDR2 are LGHNA and YSLEER. The DNA for the CDR3 is TGCGCCAGCAGCCAAGATCTACCGATCCCAGGGCGGTATGGCTACACCTTC. It translates to CASSQDLPIPGRYGYTF.